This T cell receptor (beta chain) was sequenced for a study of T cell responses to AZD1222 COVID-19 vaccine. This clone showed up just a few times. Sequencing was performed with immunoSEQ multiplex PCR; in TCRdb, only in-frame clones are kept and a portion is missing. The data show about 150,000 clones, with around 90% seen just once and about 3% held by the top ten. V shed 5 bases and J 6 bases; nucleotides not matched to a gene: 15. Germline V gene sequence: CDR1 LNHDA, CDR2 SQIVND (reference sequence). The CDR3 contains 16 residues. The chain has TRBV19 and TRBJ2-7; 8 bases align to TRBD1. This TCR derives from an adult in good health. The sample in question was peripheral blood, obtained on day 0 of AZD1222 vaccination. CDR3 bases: TGTGCCAGTAGTCTCCGGAATAGGGACAGGCCCAGCGAGCAGTACTTC. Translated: CASSLRNRDRPSEQYF.